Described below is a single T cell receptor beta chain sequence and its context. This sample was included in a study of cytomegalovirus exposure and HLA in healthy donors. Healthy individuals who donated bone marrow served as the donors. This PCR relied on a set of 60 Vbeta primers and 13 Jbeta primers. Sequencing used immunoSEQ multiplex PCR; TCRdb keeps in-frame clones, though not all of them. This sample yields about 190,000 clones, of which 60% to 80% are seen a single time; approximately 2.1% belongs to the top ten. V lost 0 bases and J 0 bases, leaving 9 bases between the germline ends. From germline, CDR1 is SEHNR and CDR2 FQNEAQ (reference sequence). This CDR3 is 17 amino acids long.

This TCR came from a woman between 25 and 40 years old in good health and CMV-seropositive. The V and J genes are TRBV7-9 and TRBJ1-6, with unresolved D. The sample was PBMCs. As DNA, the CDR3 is TGTGCCAGCAGCTTAGCTCTTGGGAGCTCCTATAATTCACCCCTCCACTTT. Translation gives CASSLALGSSYNSPLHF.